This TCR beta chain was retrieved from a study of shared clonotypes between healthy human individuals. In the study overall: Three plates were used per donor for CD4 naive, three for CD4 memory, two for CD8 naive and one for CD8 memory.

Several immunoSEQ plates received, in even portions, the genomic DNA of each subset. The assay was immunoSEQ multiplex PCR, and TCRdb's table has in-frame clones only and misses some. Of 2 million to 3 million clones listed, 80% to 95% were seen once; the top ten hold approximately 0.35%. This CDR3 contains 15 residues. CDR1 and CDR2 (germline): SGHAT, FQDESV (reference sequence). Trimming cost V 0 bases and J 0 bases, with 9 bases left between them. The CD4+ fraction was divided into a CD45RA+ naive subset and a CD45RA-negative memory subset. The sequencing sample was made of naive CD4+ T cells from PBMCs. This sample's subset: CD45RA+ positively selected. The TCR was taken from a man between 18 and 29 years old in good health. Some clones in this sample may be carry-over from other donors' samples. This chain connects TRBV11-1 to TRBJ2-7; no clear D gene. CDR3 amino acids: CASSLALAISYEQYF. In DNA form, the CDR3 reads TGTGCCAGCAGCTTAGCGCTCGCAATCTCCTACGAGCAGTACTTC.